This T cell receptor beta chain was recorded in a study of shared clonotypes between healthy human individuals. Regarding the study as a whole: Generally, estimated richness proved larger in naive subsets than it did in memory subsets.

The V gene's germline CDR1 is SEHNR and CDR2 FQNEAQ (reference sequence). The V end was cut by 3 bases, the J end by 6 bases, with 21 bases between. The CDR3 loop spans 16 amino acids. Donors were Caucasian adults residing in Nashville, Tennessee, USA. A split of CD4+ cells into CD45RA+ naive and CD45RA-negative memory subsets was performed. Turning to this clone: Antigen specificity is unknown.

TCRdb's table, derived via immunoSEQ multiplex PCR, lists solely in-frame clones and lacks some. The sample has more than 1,200,000 clones, approximately 98.5% seen once. This receptor was identified in a man aged 25-45 years in good health. Sequences were obtained from naive CD4+ T cells sorted from blood. Subset defined: CD45RA+ positively selected. This chain uses TRBV7-9 with TRBJ2-7; D tentatively fits TRBD1 or TRBD2 (5 bases each). CDR3 sequence reads: CASSLSGDPIKGEQYF. In DNA, the CDR3 is TGTGCCAGCAGCTTGAGTGGGGACCCCATCAAGGGCGAGCAGTACTTC.